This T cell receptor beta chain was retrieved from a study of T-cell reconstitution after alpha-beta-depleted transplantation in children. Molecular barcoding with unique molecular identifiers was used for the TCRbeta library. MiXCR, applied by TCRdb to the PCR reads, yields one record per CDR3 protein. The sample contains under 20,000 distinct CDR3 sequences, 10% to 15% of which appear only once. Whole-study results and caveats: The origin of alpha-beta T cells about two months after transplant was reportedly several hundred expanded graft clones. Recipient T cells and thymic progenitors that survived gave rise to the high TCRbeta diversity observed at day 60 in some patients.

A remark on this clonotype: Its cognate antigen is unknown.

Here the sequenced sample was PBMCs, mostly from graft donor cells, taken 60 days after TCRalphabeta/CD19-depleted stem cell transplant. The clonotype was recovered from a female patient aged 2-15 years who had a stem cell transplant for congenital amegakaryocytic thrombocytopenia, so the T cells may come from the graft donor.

The CDR3 here is CASSQNPGGETQYF. The CDR3 region has the DNA TGCGCCAGCAGCCAAAATCCAGGGGGCGAGACCCAGTACTTC. The chain joins TRBV4-3 to TRBJ2-5, with TRBD1 matching 8 bases. Germline values: CDR1 LGHNA, CDR2 YSLEER. J lost 5 bases, V lost 2 bases, and 4 bases had no gene match. The CDR3 loop spans 14 amino acids.